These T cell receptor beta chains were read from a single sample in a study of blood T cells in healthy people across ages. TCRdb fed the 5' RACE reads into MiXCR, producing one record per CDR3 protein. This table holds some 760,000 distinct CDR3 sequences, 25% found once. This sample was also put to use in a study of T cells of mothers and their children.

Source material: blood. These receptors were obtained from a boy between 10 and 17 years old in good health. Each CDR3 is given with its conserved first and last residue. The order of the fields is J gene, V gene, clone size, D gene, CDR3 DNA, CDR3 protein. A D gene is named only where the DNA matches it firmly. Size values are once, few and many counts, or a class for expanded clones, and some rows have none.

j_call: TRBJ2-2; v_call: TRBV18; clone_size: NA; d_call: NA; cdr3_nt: TGTGCCAGCTCGCCGAGTCCGAACACCGGGGAGCTGTTTTTT; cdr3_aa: CASSPSPNTGELFF
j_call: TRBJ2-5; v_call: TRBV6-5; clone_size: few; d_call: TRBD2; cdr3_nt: TGTGCCAGCAGTTCTTTCGCGGAGACTAGCGGGTGGGAGACCCAGTACTTC; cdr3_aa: CASSSFAETSGWETQYF
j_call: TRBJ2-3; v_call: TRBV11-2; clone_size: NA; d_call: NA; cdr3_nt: TGTGCCAGCAGCCCAACCCTCCTAGGGAAGCCTGGCACAGATACGCAGTATTTT; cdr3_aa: CASSPTLLGKPGTDTQYF
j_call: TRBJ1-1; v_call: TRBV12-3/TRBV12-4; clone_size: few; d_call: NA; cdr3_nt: TGTGCCAGCACCCTCGGACAGACGAACACTGAAGCTTTCTTT; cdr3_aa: CASTLGQTNTEAFF
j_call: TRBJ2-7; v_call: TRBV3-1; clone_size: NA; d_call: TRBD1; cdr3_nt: TGTGCCAGCCCGGACAGGGGCTCCTACGAGCAGTACTTC; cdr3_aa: CASPDRGSYEQYF
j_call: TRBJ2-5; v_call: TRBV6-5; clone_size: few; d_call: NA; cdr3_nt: TGTGCCAGCAGTTACTCTAGGGGGGGAGAGACCCAGTACTTC; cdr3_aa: CASSYSRGGETQYF
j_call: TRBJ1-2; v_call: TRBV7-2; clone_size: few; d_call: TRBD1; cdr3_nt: TGTGCCAGCAGCATGTACAGGGGGCAGAATGGCTACACCTTC; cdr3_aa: CASSMYRGQNGYTF
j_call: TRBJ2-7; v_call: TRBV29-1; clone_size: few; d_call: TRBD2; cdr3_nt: TGCAGCGTGCAACTAGCGGGAGTCCCCTACGAGCAGTACTTC; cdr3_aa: CSVQLAGVPYEQYF
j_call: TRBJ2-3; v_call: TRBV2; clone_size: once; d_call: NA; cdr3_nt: TGTGCCAGCAGTGACCTCATAGGTTCAGATACGCAGTATTTT; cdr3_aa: CASSDLIGSDTQYF
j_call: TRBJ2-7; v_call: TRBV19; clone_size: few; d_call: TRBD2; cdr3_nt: TGTGCCAGTAGTATACCGGCGGGGGGATCAATCTACGAGCAGTACTTC; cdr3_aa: CASSIPAGGSIYEQYF
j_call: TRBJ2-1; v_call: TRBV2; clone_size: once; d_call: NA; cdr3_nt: TGTGCCAGCAGTGAACGGGGGCCCGGCTACAATGAGCAGTTCTTC; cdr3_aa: CASSERGPGYNEQFF
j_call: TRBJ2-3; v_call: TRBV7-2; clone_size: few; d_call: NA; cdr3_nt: TGTGCCAGCAGCCCAACAACGGTCGAGGCAGATACGCAGTATTTT; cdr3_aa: CASSPTTVEADTQYF
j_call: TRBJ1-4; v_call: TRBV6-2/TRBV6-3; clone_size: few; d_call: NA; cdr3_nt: TGTGCCAGCAGTGGAAGAGGTGGAGGCAATGAAAAACTGTTTTTT; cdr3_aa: CASSGRGGGNEKLFF
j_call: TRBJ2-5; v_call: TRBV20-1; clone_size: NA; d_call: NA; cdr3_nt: TGCAGTGCTAGAGATGGGGGGCTCCCCCTGCTAGAGACCCAGTACTTC; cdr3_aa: CSARDGGLPLLETQYF
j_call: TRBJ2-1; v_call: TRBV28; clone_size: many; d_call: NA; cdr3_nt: TGTGCCAGCAGTCCCCTCCCTCGGAGCTCCTACAATGAGCAGTTCTTC; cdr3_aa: CASSPLPRSSYNEQFF
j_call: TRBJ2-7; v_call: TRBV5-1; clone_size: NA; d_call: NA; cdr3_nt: TGCGCCAGCAGCCCCTACCCCTCCGGCGCCTACTACGAGCAGTACTTC; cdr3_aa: CASSPYPSGAYYEQYF
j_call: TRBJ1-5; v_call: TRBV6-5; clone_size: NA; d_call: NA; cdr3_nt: TGTGCCAGCAGTTACACTCCAGGAGGGGGTTATCAGCCCCAGCATTTT; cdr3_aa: CASSYTPGGGYQPQHF
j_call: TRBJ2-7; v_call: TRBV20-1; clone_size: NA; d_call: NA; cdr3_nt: TGCAGTGCTAGAGATGGGGGATCCTACGAGCAGTACTTC; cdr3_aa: CSARDGGSYEQYF
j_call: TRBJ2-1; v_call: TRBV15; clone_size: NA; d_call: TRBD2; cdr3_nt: TGTGCCACCAGCAGAGATGCTAGCGGGGGTCCCGATGAGCAGTTCTTC; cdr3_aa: CATSRDASGGPDEQFF
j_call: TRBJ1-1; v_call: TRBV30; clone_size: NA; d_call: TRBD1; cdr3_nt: TGTGCCTGGAAAGACAGGGAAGACACTGAAGCTTTCTTT; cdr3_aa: CAWKDREDTEAFF
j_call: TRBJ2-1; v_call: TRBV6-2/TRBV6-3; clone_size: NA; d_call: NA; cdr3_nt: TGTGCCAGCAGTTCGCTAACAGGGAGCTCCTACAATGAGCAGTTCTTC; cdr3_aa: CASSSLTGSSYNEQFF
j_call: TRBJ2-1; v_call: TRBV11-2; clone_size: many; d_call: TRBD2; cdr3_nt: TGTGCCAGCAGCTTTCTAGCGGGGTCCTACAATGAGCAGTTCTTC; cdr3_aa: CASSFLAGSYNEQFF
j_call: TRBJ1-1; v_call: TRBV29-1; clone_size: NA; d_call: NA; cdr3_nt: TGCAGCGTTGCCCAGAACACTGAAGCTTTCTTT; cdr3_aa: CSVAQNTEAFF
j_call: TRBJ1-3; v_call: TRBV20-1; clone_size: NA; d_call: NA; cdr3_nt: TGCAGTGCTAGAGATTTCCAGACGCCCGGAAACACCATATATTTT; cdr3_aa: CSARDFQTPGNTIYF
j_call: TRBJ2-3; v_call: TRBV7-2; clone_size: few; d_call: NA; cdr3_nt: TGCGCCAGCAGCCCCCGGGGGAGTCCAGATACGCAGTATTTT; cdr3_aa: CASSPRGSPDTQYF
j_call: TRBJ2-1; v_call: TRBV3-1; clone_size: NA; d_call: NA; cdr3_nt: TGTGCCAGCAGCCAAGTGCCGAGGGCCGGTGAGCAGTTCTTC; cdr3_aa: CASSQVPRAGEQFF
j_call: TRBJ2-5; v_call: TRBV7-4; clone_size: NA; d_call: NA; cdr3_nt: TGTGCCAGCAGCCCTTCGAGAAGGATGAGGGGTCAAGAGACCCAGTACTTC; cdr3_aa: CASSPSRRMRGQETQYF
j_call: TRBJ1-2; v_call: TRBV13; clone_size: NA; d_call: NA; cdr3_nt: TGTGCCAGCAGCGGCACTCAGGTGCGCGACTATGGCTACACCTTC; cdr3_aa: CASSGTQVRDYGYTF
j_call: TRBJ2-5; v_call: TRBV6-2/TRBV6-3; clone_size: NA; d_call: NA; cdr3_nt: TGTGCCAGCAGCCCCGGACGGGATTGGTACTTC; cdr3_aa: CASSPGRDWYF
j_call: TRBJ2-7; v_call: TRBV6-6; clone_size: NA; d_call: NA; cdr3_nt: TGTGCCAGCAGTCCCGAGGAGCGACCCTACGAGCAGTACTTC; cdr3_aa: CASSPEERPYEQYF
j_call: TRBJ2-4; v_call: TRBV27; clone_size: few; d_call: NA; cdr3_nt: TGTGCCAGCAGTTTATCGTACGAGGGGTTCAAAAACATTCAGTACTTC; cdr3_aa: CASSLSYEGFKNIQYF
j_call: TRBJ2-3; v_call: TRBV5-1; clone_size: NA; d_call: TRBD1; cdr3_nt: TGCGCCAGCAGTTGGACAGGGAGTGACGCAGATACGCAGTATTTT; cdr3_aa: CASSWTGSDADTQYF
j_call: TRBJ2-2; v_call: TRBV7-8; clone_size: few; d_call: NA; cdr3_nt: TGTGCCAGCGCCTCGGACTTCGCCGGGGAGCTGTTTTTT; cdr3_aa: CASASDFAGELFF
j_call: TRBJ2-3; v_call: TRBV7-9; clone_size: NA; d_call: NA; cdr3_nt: TGTGCCAGCAGCCTCCATCTCGTAGATACGCAGTATTTT; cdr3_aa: CASSLHLVDTQYF
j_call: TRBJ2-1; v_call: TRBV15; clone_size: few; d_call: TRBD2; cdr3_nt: TGCGCCACCAGCAGAGATGGTTTAGGGGACTATACCTACAATGAACAGTTCTTC; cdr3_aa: CATSRDGLGDYTYNEQFF
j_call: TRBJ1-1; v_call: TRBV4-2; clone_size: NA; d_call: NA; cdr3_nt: TGTGCCAGCAGCCAAGCCCCCGGGGGGAACACTGAAGCTTTCTTT; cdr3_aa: CASSQAPGGNTEAFF
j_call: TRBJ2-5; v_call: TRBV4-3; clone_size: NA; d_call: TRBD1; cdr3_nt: TGCGCCAGCAGCCAAGATCACCGACAGGGGCTGTGGGAGACCCAGTACTTC; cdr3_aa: CASSQDHRQGLWETQYF
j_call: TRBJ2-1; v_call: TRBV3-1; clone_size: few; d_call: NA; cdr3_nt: TGTGCCAGCAGCCACGTGGGCGACGGGGATGAGCAGTTCTTC; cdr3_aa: CASSHVGDGDEQFF
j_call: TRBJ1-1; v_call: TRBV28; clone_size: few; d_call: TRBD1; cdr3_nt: TGTGCCAGCAGTATACCTCCGGGACAGAAGAATACTTTCTTT; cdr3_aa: CASSIPPGQKNTFF
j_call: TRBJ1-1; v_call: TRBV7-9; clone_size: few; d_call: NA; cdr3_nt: TGTGCCAGCAGCTTATTAGGACGCCTGAACACTGAAGCTTTCTTT; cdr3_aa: CASSLLGRLNTEAFF
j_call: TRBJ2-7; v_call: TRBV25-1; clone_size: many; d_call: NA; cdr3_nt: TGTGCCAGCAGTGCTTACTACGAGCAGTACTTC; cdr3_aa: CASSAYYEQYF
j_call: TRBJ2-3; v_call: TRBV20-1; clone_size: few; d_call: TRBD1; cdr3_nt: TGCAGTGCTACCAGACAGGGGGGGTTCACAGATACGCAGTATTTT; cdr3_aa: CSATRQGGFTDTQYF
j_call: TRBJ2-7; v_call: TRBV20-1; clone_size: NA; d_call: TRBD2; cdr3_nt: TGCAGTGCTAGGGCTAGCGGGAACTACGAGCAGTACTTC; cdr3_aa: CSARASGNYEQYF
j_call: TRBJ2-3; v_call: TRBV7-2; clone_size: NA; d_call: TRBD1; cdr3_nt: TGTGCCAGCAGCCAAACCCGGACAGGGATAAAGGGAGATACGCAGTATTTT; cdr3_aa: CASSQTRTGIKGDTQYF
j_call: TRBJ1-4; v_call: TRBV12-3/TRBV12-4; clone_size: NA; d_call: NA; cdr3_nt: TGTGCCAGCTCTACTCCCCCCGAAGAGGAGGAAAAACTGTTTTTT; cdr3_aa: CASSTPPEEEEKLFF
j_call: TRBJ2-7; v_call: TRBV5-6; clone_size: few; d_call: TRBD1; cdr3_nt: TGTGCCAGCACCAAAGAAGGGGACAGCTACGAGCAGTACTTC; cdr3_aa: CASTKEGDSYEQYF
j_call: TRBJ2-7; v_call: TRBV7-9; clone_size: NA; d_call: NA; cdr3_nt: TGTGCCAGCAGCTCCTGGGCAGGAGGCTACGAGCAGTACTTC; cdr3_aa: CASSSWAGGYEQYF
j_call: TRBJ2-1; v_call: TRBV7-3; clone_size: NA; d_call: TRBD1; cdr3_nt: TGTGCCAGCGCACAGGGGGCCCTAAATGAGCAGTTCTTC; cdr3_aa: CASAQGALNEQFF
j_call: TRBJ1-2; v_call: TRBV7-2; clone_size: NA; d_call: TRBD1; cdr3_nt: TGTGCCAGCAGCTCTCAGGGGGCGCCCAACTATGGCTACACCTTC; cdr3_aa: CASSSQGAPNYGYTF
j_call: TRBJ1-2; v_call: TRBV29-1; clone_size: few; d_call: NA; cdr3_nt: TGCAGCGTTGTCGGTTCGTCGGGCTACACCTTC; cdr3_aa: CSVVGSSGYTF
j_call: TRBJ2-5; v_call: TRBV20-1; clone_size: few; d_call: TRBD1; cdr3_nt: TGCAGTGCCAGACAGGGTTTAGAGACCCAGTACTTC; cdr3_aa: CSARQGLETQYF
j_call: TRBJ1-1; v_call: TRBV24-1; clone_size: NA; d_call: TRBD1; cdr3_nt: TGTGCCACCGGCCGGACAGGGAGCCCTCAAGCTTTCTTT; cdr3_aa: CATGRTGSPQAFF
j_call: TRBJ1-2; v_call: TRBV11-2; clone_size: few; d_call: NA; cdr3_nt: TGTGCCAGCAGCTCGTCGGCACAGGCGAGAGGCTATGGCTACACCTTC; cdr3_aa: CASSSSAQARGYGYTF